This T cell receptor beta chain comes out of a study of radiotherapy plus CTLA-4 blockade in lung cancer. Study-level results: Peripheral blood showed expansion of tumor-derived TCR clones after radiotherapy and ipilimumab.

Germline V gene sequence: CDR1 WNHNN, CDR2 SYGVQD (reference sequence). Trimming shortened V by 1 base and J by 0 bases, and 27 bases separated the two germline ends. The CDR3 runs 22 residues. Comments on this clone: Its antigen remains unknown.

Method: immunoSEQ multiplex PCR; TCRdb's copy keeps in-frame clones and lacks some. The sample consists of fewer than 70,000 clones, roughly 78% of them appearing once. The chain couples TRBV10-1 to TRBJ1-4; D perhaps matches TRBD1 (5 bases). The sequence derives from a human donor with non-small cell lung cancer who had a complete response to radiotherapy plus ipilimumab. The source was peripheral blood, collected from a patient treated with radiotherapy plus ipilimumab. CDR3 amino acids: CASSEFPGRHFLEHATNEKLFF. The CDR3 DNA is TGCGCCAGCAGTGAGTTTCCGGGACGGCATTTTCTCGAACATGCAACTAATGAAAAACTGTTTTTT.